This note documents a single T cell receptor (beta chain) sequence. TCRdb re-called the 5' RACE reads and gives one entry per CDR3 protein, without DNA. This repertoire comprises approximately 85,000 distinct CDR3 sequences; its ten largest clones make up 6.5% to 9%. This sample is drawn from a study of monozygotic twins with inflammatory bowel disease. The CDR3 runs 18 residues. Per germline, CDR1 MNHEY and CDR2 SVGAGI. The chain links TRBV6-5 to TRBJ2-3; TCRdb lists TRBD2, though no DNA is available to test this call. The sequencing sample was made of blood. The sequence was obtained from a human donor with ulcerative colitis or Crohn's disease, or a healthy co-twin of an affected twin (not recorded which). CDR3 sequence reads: CASSSWERGPRGWDTQYF.